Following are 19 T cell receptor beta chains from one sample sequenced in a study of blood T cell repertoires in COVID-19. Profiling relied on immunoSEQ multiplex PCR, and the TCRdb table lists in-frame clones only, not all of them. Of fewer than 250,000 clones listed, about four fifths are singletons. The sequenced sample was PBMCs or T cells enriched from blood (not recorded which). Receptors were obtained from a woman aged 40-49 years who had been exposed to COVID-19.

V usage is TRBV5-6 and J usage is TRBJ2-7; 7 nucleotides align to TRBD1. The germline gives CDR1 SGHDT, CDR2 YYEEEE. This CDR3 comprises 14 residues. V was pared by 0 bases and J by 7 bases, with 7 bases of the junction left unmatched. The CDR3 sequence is CASSLDRGVGEQYF. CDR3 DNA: TGTGCCAGCAGCTTGGACAGGGGCGTAGGTGAGCAGTACTTC.

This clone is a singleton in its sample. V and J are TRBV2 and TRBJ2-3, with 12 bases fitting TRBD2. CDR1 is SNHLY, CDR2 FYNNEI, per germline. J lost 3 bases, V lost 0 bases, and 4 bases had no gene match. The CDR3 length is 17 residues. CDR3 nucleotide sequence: TGTGCCAGCAGTGAAGCGAGGCTAGCGGGGGGGACAGATACGCAGTATTTT. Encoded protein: CASSEARLAGGTDTQYF.

CDR3 region: CASRPPGLPWGGQFF. Written as DNA, the CDR3 is TGTGCCAGCAGGCCACCGGGACTTCCATGGGGGGGGCAGTTCTTC. This chain uses TRBV7-9 with TRBJ2-1; 7 bases align to TRBD2. This CDR3 comprises 15 residues. The ends lost 6 bases at V and 12 bases at J; junction bases unmatched: 17. From germline, CDR1 is SEHNR and CDR2 FQNEAQ (reference sequence).

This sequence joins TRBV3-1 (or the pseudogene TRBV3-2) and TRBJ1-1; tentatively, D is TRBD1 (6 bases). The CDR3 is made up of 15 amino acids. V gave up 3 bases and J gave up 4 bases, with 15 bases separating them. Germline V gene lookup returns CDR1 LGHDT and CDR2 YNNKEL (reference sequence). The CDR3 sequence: CASSQSQGQITEAFF. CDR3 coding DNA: TGTGCCAGCAGCCAGTCCCAGGGGCAAATCACTGAAGCTTTCTTT.

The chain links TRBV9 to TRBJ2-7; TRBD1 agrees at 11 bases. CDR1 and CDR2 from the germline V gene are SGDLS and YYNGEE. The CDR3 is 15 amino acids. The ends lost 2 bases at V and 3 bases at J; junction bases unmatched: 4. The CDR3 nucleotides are TGTGCCAGCAGCGTGGGCGGGACAGGGGGCTACGAGCAGTACTTC. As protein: CASSVGGTGGYEQYF.

CDR3 in DNA: TGTGCCAGCAGCCAAGATCGGGAAGGGGGCAAAAACATTCAGTACTTC. This encodes CASSQDREGGKNIQYF. This sequence joins TRBV3-1 (or the pseudogene TRBV3-2) and TRBJ2-4; perhaps TRBD1 as D (6 bases). Germline assignment: CDR1 LGHDT and CDR2 YNNKEL (reference sequence). V gave up 0 bases and J gave up 3 bases, with 12 bases separating them. This CDR3 comprises 16 residues.

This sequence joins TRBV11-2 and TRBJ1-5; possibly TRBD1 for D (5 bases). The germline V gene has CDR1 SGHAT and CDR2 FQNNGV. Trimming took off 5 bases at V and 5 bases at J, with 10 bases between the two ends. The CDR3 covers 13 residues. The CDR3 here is CASSDSLDQPQHF. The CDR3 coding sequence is TGTGCCAGCAGCGACAGTCTTGATCAGCCCCAGCATTTT.

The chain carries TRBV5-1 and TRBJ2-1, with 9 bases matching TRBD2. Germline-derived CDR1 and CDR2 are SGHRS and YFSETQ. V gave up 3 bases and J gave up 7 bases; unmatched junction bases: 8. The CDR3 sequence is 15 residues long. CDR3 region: CASSSSGASRNEQFF. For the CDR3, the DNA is TGCGCCAGCAGCTCTAGCGGGGCCTCGAGGAATGAGCAGTTCTTC.

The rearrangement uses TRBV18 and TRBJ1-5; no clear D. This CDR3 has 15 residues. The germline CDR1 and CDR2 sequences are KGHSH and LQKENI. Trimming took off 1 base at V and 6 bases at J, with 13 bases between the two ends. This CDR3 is CASSPRRVIGQPQHF. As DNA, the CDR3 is TGTGCCAGCTCACCACGGAGAGTCATCGGTCAGCCCCAGCATTTT. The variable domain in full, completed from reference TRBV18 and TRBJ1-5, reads NAGVMQNPRHLVRRRGQEARLRCSPMKGHSHVYWYRQLPEEGLKFMVYLQKENIIDESGMPKERFSAEFPKEGPSILRIQQVVRGDSAAYFCASSPRRVIGQPQHFGDGTRLSIL.

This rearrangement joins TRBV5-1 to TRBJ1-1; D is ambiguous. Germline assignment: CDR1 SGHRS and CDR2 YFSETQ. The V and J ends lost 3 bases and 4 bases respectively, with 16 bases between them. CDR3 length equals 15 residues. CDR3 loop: CASSSIRGEGTEAFF. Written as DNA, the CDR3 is TGCGCCAGCAGCTCTATTCGGGGAGAGGGCACTGAAGCTTTCTTT.

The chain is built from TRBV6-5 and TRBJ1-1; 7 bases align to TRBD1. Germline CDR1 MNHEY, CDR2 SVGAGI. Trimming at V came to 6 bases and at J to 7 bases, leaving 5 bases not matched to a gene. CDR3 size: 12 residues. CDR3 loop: CASSLGTVEAFF. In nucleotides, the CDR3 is TGTGCCAGCAGCCTCGGGACAGTTGAAGCTTTCTTT.

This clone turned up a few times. CDR3: CASRMTGANYNSPLHF. The CDR3 DNA reads TGTGCCAGCAGGATGACAGGGGCGAATTATAATTCACCCCTCCACTTT. The chain joins TRBV27 to TRBJ1-6; 8 bases align to TRBD1. Germline trimming cut 6 bases from V and 4 bases from J; bases unmatched to any gene: 8. Germline V gene sequence: CDR1 MNHEY, CDR2 SMNVEV (reference sequence). The CDR3 totals 16 residues.

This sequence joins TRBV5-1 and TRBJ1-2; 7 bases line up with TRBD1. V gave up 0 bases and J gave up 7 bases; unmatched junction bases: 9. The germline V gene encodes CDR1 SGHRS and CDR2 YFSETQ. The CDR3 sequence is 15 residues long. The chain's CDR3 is CASSLDVGAGGGYTF. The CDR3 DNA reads TGCGCCAGCAGCTTGGATGTGGGAGCAGGGGGTGGCTACACCTTC.

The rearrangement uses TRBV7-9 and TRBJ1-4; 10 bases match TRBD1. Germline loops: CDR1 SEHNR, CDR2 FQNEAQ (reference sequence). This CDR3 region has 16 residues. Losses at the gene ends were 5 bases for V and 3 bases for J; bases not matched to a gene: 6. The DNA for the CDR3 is TGTGCCAGCAGCACGGACAGGGGGAGGCCTAATGAAAAACTGTTTTTT. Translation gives CASSTDRGRPNEKLFF.

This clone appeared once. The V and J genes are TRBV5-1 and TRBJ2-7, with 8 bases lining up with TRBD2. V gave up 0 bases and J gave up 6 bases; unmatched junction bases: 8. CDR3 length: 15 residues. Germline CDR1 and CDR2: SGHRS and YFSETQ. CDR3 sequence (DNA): TGCGCCAGCAGCTTGGGGGCCGGGGGGGTAGGCGAGCAGTACTTC. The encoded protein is CASSLGAGGVGEQYF.

CDR3 loop: CASSPDRGRNTEAFF. DNA of the CDR3: TGTGCCAGCAGCCCGGACAGGGGGCGGAACACTGAAGCTTTCTTT. The V call is TRBV7-3, the J call TRBJ1-1; 11 bases are shared with TRBD1. The CDR3 is made up of 15 amino acids. Germline assignment: CDR1 SGHTA and CDR2 FQGTGA. The ends lost 5 bases at V and 1 base at J; junction bases unmatched: 3.

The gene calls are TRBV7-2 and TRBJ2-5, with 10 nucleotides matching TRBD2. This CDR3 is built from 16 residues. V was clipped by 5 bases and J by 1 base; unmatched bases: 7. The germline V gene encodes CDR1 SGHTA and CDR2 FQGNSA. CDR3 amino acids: CASSLWVAGGQETQYF. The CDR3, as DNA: TGTGCCAGCAGCCTTTGGGTAGCGGGGGGCCAAGAGACCCAGTACTTC.

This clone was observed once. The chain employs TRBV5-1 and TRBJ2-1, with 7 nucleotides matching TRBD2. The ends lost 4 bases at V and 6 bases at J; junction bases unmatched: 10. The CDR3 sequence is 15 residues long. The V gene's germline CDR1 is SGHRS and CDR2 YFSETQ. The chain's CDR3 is CASSPAAGVVNEQFF. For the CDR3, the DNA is TGCGCCAGCAGCCCGGCGGCGGGGGTGGTCAATGAGCAGTTCTTC.

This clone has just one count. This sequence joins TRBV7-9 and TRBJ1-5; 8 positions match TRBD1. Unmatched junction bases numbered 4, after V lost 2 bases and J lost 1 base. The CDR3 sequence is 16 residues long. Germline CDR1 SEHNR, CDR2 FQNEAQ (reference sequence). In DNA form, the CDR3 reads TGTGCCAGCAGCTTATCCGGGACAGGCAGCAATCAGCCCCAGCATTTT. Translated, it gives CASSLSGTGSNQPQHF.